These T cell receptor beta chains were read from a single sample in a study of control samples from healthy donors and cancer patients. TCRdb's table, derived via immunoSEQ multiplex PCR, lists solely in-frame clones and lacks some. The sample yields 150,000 to 200,000 clones, just over 90% seen once. Specimen: blood. Every receptor here comes from a man aged 25 to 40 in good health. Both conserved end residues are part of each CDR3. Fields, in order: D gene, clone size, J gene, V gene, CDR3 protein, CDR3 DNA. The D gene is left open where the match is weak. The size of a clone is reported for some rows only, either as once, few or many, or as a class for expanded clones.

>NA|NA|TRBJ1-4|TRBV6-2/TRBV6-3
CASSPLGKANEKLFF
TGTGCCAGCAGCCCACTCGGGAAGGCTAATGAAAAACTGTTTTTT
>NA|NA|TRBJ1-1|TRBV2
CASSTLQGEGTEAFF
TGTGCCAGCAGTACCCTACAGGGTGAAGGCACTGAAGCTTTCTTT
>NA|NA|TRBJ2-7|TRBV7-8
CASSLESAVNAYEQYF
TGTGCCAGCAGCTTAGAATCCGCGGTTAACGCCTACGAGCAGTACTTC
>NA|NA|TRBJ1-2|TRBV3-1/TRBV3-2
CASSLRQTLKPYGYTF
TGTGCCAGCAGCCTTAGACAGACGCTTAAGCCCTATGGCTACACCTTC
>NA|NA|TRBJ1-2|TRBV19
CASTPSGDAGYGYTF
TGTGCCAGTACCCCCTCCGGCGATGCCGGCTATGGCTACACCTTC
>TRBD1|NA|TRBJ2-2|TRBV7-9
CASSLGTGGWELFF
TGTGCCAGCAGCCTTGGGACAGGGGGCTGGGAGCTGTTTTTT
>TRBD1|NA|TRBJ1-1|TRBV19
CASAPITGGISTEAFF
TGTGCCAGCGCCCCGATTACAGGGGGCATTAGCACTGAAGCTTTCTTT
>NA|NA|TRBJ2-2|TRBV6-2/TRBV6-3
CASSPGQNTGELFF
TGTGCCAGCAGCCCGGGACAGAACACCGGGGAGCTGTTTTTT
>NA|NA|TRBJ2-5|TRBV18
CASSLQETQYF
TGTGCCAGCTCCCTCCAAGAGACCCAGTACTTC
>NA|NA|TRBJ1-5|TRBV19
CASSMTRDNQPQHF
TGTGCCAGTAGTATGACTAGAGACAATCAGCCCCAGCATTTT
>NA|NA|TRBJ2-2|TRBV13
CASSPGGSLGRAGELFF
TGTGCCAGCAGCCCCGGGGGCTCCCTCGGAAGAGCCGGGGAGCTGTTTTTT
>TRBD1|NA|TRBJ1-5|TRBV10-3
CAISESGGTENQPQHF
TGTGCCATCAGTGAGTCGGGAGGGACAGAGAATCAGCCCCAGCATTTT
>NA|NA|TRBJ2-3|TRBV30
CAWSDIRADTQYF
TGTGCCTGGAGCGACATAAGGGCGGATACGCAGTATTTT
>NA|NA|TRBJ2-7|TRBV27
CASSLSMGSRDYEQYF
TGTGCCAGCAGTTTATCGATGGGGTCACGGGACTACGAGCAGTACTTC
>TRBD2|NA|TRBJ2-1|TRBV7-3
CASSPRTSQPYNEQFF
TGTGCCAGCAGCCCCAGGACTAGCCAGCCCTACAATGAGCAGTTCTTC
>TRBD2|NA|TRBJ2-1|TRBV10-3
CAISESAGAGNEQFF
TGTGCCATCAGTGAGTCGGCGGGAGCAGGAAATGAGCAGTTCTTC
>TRBD1|NA|TRBJ2-2|TRBV18
CASSPSALTGGTGELFF
TGTGCCAGCTCACCATCGGCTCTGACAGGGGGCACCGGGGAGCTGTTTTTT
>TRBD1|once|TRBJ1-5|TRBV2
CASRGQVTQPQHF
TGTGCCAGCAGGGGACAGGTGACTCAGCCCCAGCATTTT
>NA|few|TRBJ2-2|TRBV9
CASSVASRNTGELFF
TGTGCCAGCAGCGTAGCCTCGAGGAACACCGGGGAGCTGTTTTTT
>NA|NA|TRBJ1-1|TRBV30
CAWSVLGALDTEAFF
TGTGCCTGGAGTGTATTGGGGGCTTTGGACACTGAAGCTTTCTTT
>NA|NA|TRBJ2-7|TRBV30
CAWSGGTHYEQYF
TGTGCCTGGAGTGGCGGGACCCACTACGAGCAGTACTTC
>NA|NA|TRBJ2-1|TRBV25-1
CASSEVEGISYNEQFF
TGTGCCAGCAGTGAAGTGGAGGGAATCTCCTACAATGAGCAGTTCTTC
>TRBD1|NA|TRBJ1-3|TRBV5-6
CASSHKNRGPTGNTIYF
TGTGCCAGCAGCCATAAAAACAGGGGGCCAACAGGAAACACCATATATTTT
>TRBD1|NA|TRBJ1-6|TRBV3-1/TRBV3-2
CASSGGQGGNSPLHF
TGTGCCAGCAGCGGCGGACAGGGGGGAAATTCACCCCTCCACTTT
>NA|NA|TRBJ1-3|TRBV19
CASSIGTRGAAGNTIYF
TGTGCCAGTAGTATCGGGACACGAGGCGCCGCTGGAAACACCATATATTTT
>TRBD2|NA|TRBJ2-5|TRBV30
CAWERGGRGETQYF
TGTGCCTGGGAGAGAGGCGGGAGAGGGGAGACCCAGTACTTC
>TRBD2|once|TRBJ2-7|TRBV27
CASRLSTSSLYEQYF
TGTGCCAGCAGACTCTCGACTAGCAGCTTATACGAGCAGTACTTC
>NA|NA|TRBJ2-3|TRBV19
CASSIARDTQYF
TGTGCCAGTAGTATCGCGAGAGATACGCAGTATTTT
>TRBD1|NA|TRBJ2-7|TRBV11-2
CASSSDRDEQYF
TGTGCCAGCAGTTCGGACAGGGACGAGCAGTACTTC
>TRBD1|NA|TRBJ2-3|TRBV9
CASSVRTGGSTDTQYF
TGTGCCAGCAGCGTACGGACAGGGGGCAGCACAGATACGCAGTATTTT
>TRBD2|once|TRBJ2-1|TRBV14
CASNLAGDYNEQFF
TGTGCCAGCAACCTAGCGGGGGATTACAATGAGCAGTTCTTC
>TRBD2|NA|TRBJ2-5|TRBV19
CASSISAGVSETQYF
TGTGCCAGTAGTATATCAGCGGGAGTGTCAGAGACCCAGTACTTC
>NA|NA|TRBJ1-5|TRBV7-9
CASSRGADVPQPQHF
TGTGCCAGCAGCCGTGGGGCGGACGTTCCTCAGCCCCAGCATTTT
>NA|NA|TRBJ2-1|TRBV29-1
CSVEKQGANNEQFF
TGCAGCGTTGAGAAGCAGGGAGCTAACAATGAGCAGTTCTTC
>NA|NA|TRBJ1-1|TRBV27
CASSLSVGMNTEAFF
TGTGCCAGCAGTTTATCGGTCGGTATGAACACTGAAGCTTTCTTT
>TRBD1|NA|TRBJ2-7|TRBV6-5
CASSYRDRVYEQYF
TGTGCCAGCAGCTACCGGGACAGGGTGTACGAGCAGTACTTC
>NA|NA|TRBJ1-6|TRBV28
CASRMDRPLGSPLHF
TGTGCCAGCAGGATGGACAGACCGCTCGGTTCACCCCTCCACTTT
>NA|NA|TRBJ1-2|TRBV19
CASRERGFAYGYTF
TGTGCCAGCAGGGAGAGGGGGTTCGCCTATGGCTACACCTTC
>TRBD2|once|TRBJ2-3|TRBV5-1
CASSLTAGGPNTDTQYF
TGCGCCAGCAGCTTGACAGCGGGAGGACCCAACACAGATACGCAGTATTTT
>TRBD2|NA|TRBJ2-3|TRBV5-1
CASSLGLAEDTQYF
TGCGCCAGCAGCCTCGGACTAGCAGAAGATACGCAGTATTTT
>TRBD1|NA|TRBJ2-3|TRBV30
CAWGPKGASDTQYF
TGTGCCTGGGGGCCGAAGGGGGCATCAGATACGCAGTATTTT
>TRBD1|NA|TRBJ1-4|TRBV6-1
CASSESGQGTLPANEKLFF
TGTGCCAGCAGTGAATCGGGACAGGGGACCCTCCCGGCTAATGAAAAACTGTTTTTT
>TRBD2|NA|TRBJ2-7|TRBV18
CASSPNSGGGSYEQYF
TGTGCCAGCTCCCCTAATAGCGGGGGGGGTTCCTACGAGCAGTACTTC
>NA|NA|TRBJ1-2|TRBV5-8
CASSPRSLNYGYTF
TGTGCCAGCAGCCCCCGGTCGCTTAACTATGGCTACACCTTC
>TRBD2|NA|TRBJ2-3|TRBV28
CASSSTSGTDTQYF
TGTGCCAGCAGTTCGACTAGCGGCACAGATACGCAGTATTTT
>TRBD1|NA|TRBJ1-5|TRBV3-1/TRBV3-2
CASSQDTGGNQPQHF
TGTGCCAGCAGCCAAGACACAGGGGGAAATCAGCCCCAGCATTTT